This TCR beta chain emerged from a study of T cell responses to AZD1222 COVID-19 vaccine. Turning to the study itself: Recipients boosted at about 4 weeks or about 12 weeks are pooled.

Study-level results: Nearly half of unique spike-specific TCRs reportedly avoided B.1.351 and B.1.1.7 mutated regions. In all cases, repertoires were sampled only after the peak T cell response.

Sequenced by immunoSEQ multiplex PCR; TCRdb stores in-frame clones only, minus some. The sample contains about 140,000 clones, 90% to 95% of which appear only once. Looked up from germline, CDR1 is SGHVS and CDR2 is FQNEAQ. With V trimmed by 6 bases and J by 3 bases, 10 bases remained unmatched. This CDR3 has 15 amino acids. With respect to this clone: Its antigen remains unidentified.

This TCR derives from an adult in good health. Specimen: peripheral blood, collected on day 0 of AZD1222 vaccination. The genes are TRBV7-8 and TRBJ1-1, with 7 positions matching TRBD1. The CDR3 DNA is TGTGCCAGCAGATCCGCAGGGGGAGCGCACACTGAAGCTTTCTTT. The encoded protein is CASRSAGGAHTEAFF.